This T cell receptor (beta chain) was sequenced during a study of cytomegalovirus exposure and HLA in healthy donors. The CDR3 runs to 14 residues. Trimming took off 1 base at V and 6 bases at J, with 13 bases between the two ends. CDR1 SEHNR and CDR2 FQNEAQ come from the germline V gene (reference sequence). About this clone: Its specificity is not known.

In the PCR, 60 Vbeta and 13 Jbeta primers were used. TCRdb's copy holds only in-frame clones and misses some; the assay was immunoSEQ multiplex PCR. The sample lists over 65,000 clones, around three quarters occurring once. General study results and limits: In the analysis, some V segments, TRBV6-2 and TRBV6-3 included, were excluded as indistinguishable. The authors listed roughly 150 TCR beta chains as cytomegalovirus-associated. Per published accounts, TCR beta sequences correctly predicted the HLA-A and HLA-B alleles of most subjects.

The receptor was derived from a man aged 60 to 75 in good health and CMV-seropositive. The chain couples TRBV7-9 to TRBJ2-7, with D perhaps TRBD2 (5 bases). The specimen sequenced was PBMCs. The CDR3 reads CASSLGLTGFEQYF. The CDR3 DNA follows: TGTGCCAGCAGCTTAGGTCTAACGGGGTTCGAGCAGTACTTC.